The clone carrying this TCR beta chain has just one count. Assay: immunoSEQ multiplex PCR; the TCRdb copy retains only in-frame clones and omits some. The sample consists of 85,000 to 100,000 clones, roughly four fifths of them appearing once. Germline V gene sequence: CDR1 ENHRY, CDR2 SYGVKD. V gave up 2 bases and J gave up 1 base, with 8 bases separating them. The CDR3 is 14 residues long. The data belong to a study of control samples from healthy donors and cancer patients. The receptor was derived from a man between 60 and 70 years old in good health. The gene calls are TRBV10-3 and TRBJ1-1; D unresolved. Sequenced input: blood. The CDR3 sequence is CAISELAENTEAFF. CDR3 DNA sequence: TGTGCCATCAGTGAGCTCGCAGAGAACACTGAAGCTTTCTTT.